These 28 T cell receptor beta chains were sequenced from one sample in a study of CD8 T cells in ankylosing spondylitis (dated by TCRdb to 2016 to 2017). What the research found in general, with its limitations: A TCR beta motif of fewer than 10 highly homologous amino acid variants appeared characteristic of blood from ankylosing spondylitis patients.

These receptors have no known antigen. Library preparation employed 5' RACE. Sequenced on an Illumina HiSeq 2500. TCRdb's own reprocessing of the public reads used fastp at Q25 and MiXCR and kept productive beta chains. For every CDR3 protein sequence, its rows merge into one entry that carries the most common genes and DNA. This sample is represented by 500,000 to 650,000 distinct CDR3 sequences; about 5.2% of them were singletons. Roughly 3.3% of the sample belongs to the ten largest clones. Sequencing used blood, either unsorted or a sorted T cell fraction (not recorded which). Receptors originate from a male donor with ankylosing spondylitis.

This clonotype was counted ten times or more. The chain couples TRBV5-1 to TRBJ2-7; 10 positions agree with TRBD1. CDR1 and CDR2 (germline): SGHRS, YFSETQ. CDR3 length equals 13 residues. Unmatched junction bases numbered 5, after V lost 4 bases and J lost 7 bases. CDR3 nucleotide sequence: TGCGCCAGCAGCGTCGACAGGGGGCTGGAGCAGTACTTC. Residues: CASSVDRGLEQYF.

This clonotype was observed many times. The chain carries TRBV28 and TRBJ1-4; possibly TRBD1 for D (5 bases). Per the germline V gene, CDR1 is MDHEN and CDR2 is SYDVKM. CDR3 length: 14 amino acids. Trimming left V 3 bases short and J 7 bases short, with 12 bases between. The DNA of the CDR3 is TGTGCCAGCAGTTTGGCCGGGACGGTTGAAAAACTGTTTTTT. It specifies CASSLAGTVEKLFF.

Ten or more counts support this clonotype. J is TRBJ2-5 and V is TRBV12-3 or TRBV12-4; the D gene is possibly TRBD2 (7 bases). The CDR3 extends over 15 amino acids. V lost 6 bases and J 3 bases, leaving 17 bases between the germline ends. In DNA, the CDR3 is TGTGCCAGCAGCCTCTGGGGGGGGCCAGAAGAGACCCAGTACTTC. Translated, it gives CASSLWGGPEETQYF.

The DNA for the CDR3 is TGTGCCAGCAGTACGGGCAGGGAGTCATATGGCTACACCTTC. It yields the protein CASSTGRESYGYTF. V is TRBV12-3 or TRBV12-4 and J is TRBJ1-2, with D perhaps matching TRBD1 (5 bases). With 5 bases removed from V and 5 bases from J, the gap between germline ends came to 15 bases. This CDR3 has 14 amino acids.

This clonotype was observed at least ten times. This chain connects TRBV29-1 to TRBJ1-1, with TRBD1 matching over 7 bases. CDR1 SQVTM and CDR2 ANQGSEA come from the germline V gene. The CDR3 is 13 amino acids. The V gene end was trimmed by 6 bases and the J gene end by 9 bases; junction bases not matched to a gene: 13. CDR3 residues: CSVRLTDRPQAFF. The CDR3 bases are TGCAGCGTACGCCTAACGGACAGGCCTCAAGCTTTCTTT.

This clonotype was observed a handful of times. V and J are TRBV6-1 and TRBJ2-2; D is perhaps TRBD1 (6 bases). With 6 bases removed from V and 4 bases from J, the gap between germline ends came to 18 bases. Germline V gene sequence: CDR1 MNHNS, CDR2 SASEGT. This CDR3 spans 16 amino acids. The DNA of the CDR3 is TGTGCCAGCAGGAGAGAGGGGGTCGCGGGCACCGGGGAGCTGTTTTTT. Translation gives CASRREGVAGTGELFF.

There are many counts of this clonotype. The rearrangement uses TRBV27 and TRBJ2-3; TRBD2 aligns across 9 bases. Germline CDR1 and CDR2: MNHEY and SMNVEV (reference sequence). The CDR3 length is 16 residues. Losses at the gene ends were 4 bases for V and 8 bases for J; bases not matched to a gene: 13. The CDR3: CASSSTGTSSRPTQYF. The CDR3 nucleotides read TGTGCCAGCAGTTCGACCGGGACTAGCTCCCGCCCTACGCAGTATTTT.

This clonotype appeared many times. V gene TRBV6-5 combines with J gene TRBJ2-7; a weak D match, TRBD2 (5 bases). V dropped 2 bases and J dropped 6 bases, with 11 bases sitting between them. Germline V CDR1 and CDR2: MNHEY, SVGAGI. CDR3 length equals 13 residues. CDR3 in amino acids: CASSYPPSGEQYF. The DNA for the CDR3 is TGTGCCAGCAGTTACCCCCCGAGCGGCGAGCAGTACTTC.

In nucleotides, the CDR3 is TGTGCCAGCAGCCAAACAGGGGGCTCTTACAATGAGCAGTTCTTC. Encoded protein: CASSQTGGSYNEQFF. The chain recombines TRBV7-2 with TRBJ2-1, with 9 bases matching TRBD1. Germline loops: CDR1 SGHTA, CDR2 FQGNSA. The CDR3 runs 15 residues. The ends lost 5 bases at V and 4 bases at J; junction bases unmatched: 6.

This clonotype has a handful of counts. This rearrangement joins TRBV7-6 to TRBJ1-5; 7 bases fit TRBD1. V lost 7 bases and J lost 1; bases outside the gene matches: 7. Germline CDR1 SGHVS, CDR2 FNYEAQ. CDR3 length equals 15 residues. In DNA form, the CDR3 reads TGTGCCAGCACGAAAAACAGGGGCAGCAATCAGCCCCAGCATTTT. Its translation: CASTKNRGSNQPQHF.

Concerning this clonotype itself: Since the CDR3 does not end with the conserved phenylalanine or tryptophan, this likely comes from a read error. This rearrangement joins TRBV28 to TRBJ2-7, with TRBD2 matching 8 bases. Unmatched junction bases numbered 12, after V lost 3 bases and J lost 2 bases. Germline CDR1 MDHEN, CDR2 SYDVKM. The CDR3 runs to 17 residues. For the CDR3, the DNA is TGTGCCAGCAGTTTCCCAACTAGCGGCCTATCAGCCTACGAGCAGTACCTC. It yields the protein CASSFPTSGLSAYEQYL.

Ten or more counts support this clonotype. The genes are TRBV5-1 and TRBJ2-7; D is tentatively TRBD1 or TRBD2 (5 bases each). Trimming cost V 2 bases and J 3 bases, with 12 bases left between them. This CDR3 has 14 residues. Germline V gives CDR1 SGHRS, CDR2 YFSETQ. The DNA of the CDR3 is TGCGCCAGCAGCTTCGGGACGGTAGGCTACGAGCAGTACTTC. It yields the protein CASSFGTVGYEQYF.

This clonotype was detected only a few times. The rearrangement links TRBV4-3 to TRBJ2-3; no reliable D call. Germline V gives CDR1 LGHNA, CDR2 YSLEER. The CDR3 contains 14 residues. Trimming stripped 0 bases from V and 3 bases from J, with 7 bases between. The DNA for the CDR3 is TGCGCCAGCAGCCAAGATATGGAAACAGATACGCAGTATTTT. This encodes CASSQDMETDTQYF.

This clonotype has a count of ten or more. The CDR3 DNA reads as TGTGCCAGCAGCCCACCGGGACAGAAGAACACTGAAGCTTTCTTT. It encodes CASSPPGQKNTEAFF. The chain is built from TRBV7-2 and TRBJ1-1, with TRBD1 matching over 7 bases. CDR1 is SGHTA and CDR2 is FQGNSA in the germline V gene. V shed 5 bases, J shed 1 base, and the junction held 7 bases outside the gene matches. This CDR3 is built from 15 residues.

This clonotype has a count of ten or more. The rearrangement links TRBV29-1 to TRBJ1-1; tentatively, D is TRBD1 (5 bases). Trimming took 4 bases from V and 5 from J, leaving 14 bases between them. The CDR3 contains 13 residues. Germline assignment: CDR1 SQVTM and CDR2 ANQGSEA. CDR3 bases: TGCAGCGTTGGCTGGGGGGGAAGTACTGAAGCTTTCTTT. Protein product: CSVGWGGSTEAFF.

This clonotype has at least ten counts. The chain uses TRBV6-5 and TRBJ2-3; D may be TRBD2 (6 bases). In germline, CDR1 is MNHEY, CDR2 SVGAGI. The V gene lost 2 bases and the J gene lost 2 bases, with 11 bases spanning the gap. The CDR3 is made up of 15 amino acids. The CDR3 region is CASSYKGTLTDTQYF. The CDR3 coding sequence is TGTGCCAGCAGTTACAAGGGGACTCTCACAGATACGCAGTATTTT.

This clonotype showed up just a few times. V gene TRBV5-1 combines with J gene TRBJ2-7; the D gene is possibly TRBD1 (5 bases). Trimming shortened V by 4 bases and J by 0 bases, and 11 bases separated the two germline ends. Germline assignment: CDR1 SGHRS and CDR2 YFSETQ. This CDR3 is 14 amino acids long. For the CDR3, the DNA is TGCGCCAGCAGCACCCAGGGTAACTCCTACGAGCAGTACTTC. It translates to CASSTQGNSYEQYF.

This clonotype was recorded many times. The chain recombines TRBV12-3 or TRBV12-4 with TRBJ2-5; maybe TRBD1 (5 bases). This CDR3 is 13 amino acids long. V was shortened by 5 bases and J by 5 bases, with 12 bases between the two germline ends. The CDR3 sequence: CASSPRVVETQYF. The CDR3 DNA follows: TGTGCCAGCAGTCCCAGGGTTGTGGAGACCCAGTACTTC.

The genes are TRBV5-4 and TRBJ2-2; the D is unclear. Germline lookup yields CDR1 SGHNT and CDR2 YYREEE (reference sequence). This CDR3 has 13 residues. V lost 0 bases and J 8 bases, leaving 8 bases between the germline ends. The CDR3 coding sequence is TGTGCCAGCAGCTTGGAACTTCTGGGGGAGCTGTTTTTT. Amino acids: CASSLELLGELFF.

Many counts were recorded for this clonotype. V is TRBV7-2 and J is TRBJ1-1; 7 bases agree with TRBD1. The CDR3 is 15 residues long. The junction had 5 bases not matched to a gene; V was cut back by 4 bases and J by 0 bases. CDR1 SGHTA and CDR2 FQGNSA come from the germline V gene. The DNA for the CDR3 is TGTGCCAGCAGCTCGACCAGGGGGATGAACACTGAAGCTTTCTTT. Amino acid sequence: CASSSTRGMNTEAFF.

At least ten counts were recorded for this clonotype. The chain employs TRBV5-6 and TRBJ1-4; no definite D call. This CDR3 is built from 14 residues. Germline-derived CDR1 and CDR2 are SGHDT and YYEEEE. V lost 0 bases and J 6 bases, leaving 9 bases between the germline ends. The CDR3 here is CASSLEGSYEKLFF. CDR3 in DNA: TGTGCCAGCAGCTTGGAAGGCAGCTATGAAAAACTGTTTTTT.

This clonotype was seen only a few times. The chain links TRBV5-1 to TRBJ2-5; 9 bases are a match to TRBD1. The CDR3 spans 14 residues. V lost 2 bases, J lost 5 bases, and 4 bases stayed unmatched. CDR1 and CDR2 from the germline V gene are SGHRS and YFSETQ. The CDR3 protein is CASSFGTGPETQYF. In DNA form, the CDR3 reads TGCGCCAGCAGCTTTGGGACAGGGCCGGAGACCCAGTACTTC.

This clonotype occurred many times. The CDR3 region is CSVSNLRGSPLHF. Here the CDR3 DNA reads TGCAGTGTCTCGAACCTAAGGGGTTCACCCCTCCACTTT. The genes are TRBV20-1 and TRBJ1-6, with a tentative D call TRBD1 (5 bases). V dropped 7 bases and J dropped 9 bases, with 16 bases sitting between them. The germline gives CDR1 DFQATT, CDR2 SNEGSKA (reference sequence). This CDR3 contains 13 residues.

The gene calls are TRBV29-1 and TRBJ2-5; 9 nucleotides match TRBD1. V dropped 7 bases and J dropped 5; count of bases not matched to a gene: 14. Germline assignment: CDR1 SQVTM and CDR2 ANQGSEA. This CDR3 is 15 amino acids long. The CDR3 region has the DNA TGCAGCGCCCTTGGGGGGACAGGGAGGGAGGAGACCCAGTACTTC. It translates to CSALGGTGREETQYF.

This clonotype was seen at least ten times. CDR3 sequence (DNA): TGTGCCAGCAGTTACTCAATGAGGGGAGGCTACGAGCAGTACTTC. Its protein product is CASSYSMRGGYEQYF. The chain carries TRBV6-5 and TRBJ2-7; TRBD2 might be the D (6 bases). Germline CDR1 MNHEY, CDR2 SVGAGI. Trimming removed 0 bases at V and 3 bases at J, with 12 bases between. This CDR3 contains 15 residues.

This clonotype occurred many times. The CDR3 here is CASSLSGQYNEQFF. The CDR3 DNA is TGTGCCAGCAGCCTGTCGGGACAGTACAATGAGCAGTTCTTC. This chain joins TRBV12-3 or TRBV12-4 and TRBJ2-1; 7 bases fit TRBD1. CDR3 length: 14 amino acids. V was clipped by 6 bases and J by 4 bases; unmatched bases: 6.

Ten or more counts support this clonotype. The chain employs TRBV6-1 and TRBJ1-2; 9 bases are shared with TRBD1. Germline V gene sequence: CDR1 MNHNS, CDR2 SASEGT. The CDR3 extends over 14 amino acids. The trim removed 5 bases at V and 1 base at J, leaving 2 bases unmatched. The CDR3 here is CASSPTGGNYGYTF. The DNA for the CDR3 is TGTGCCAGCAGTCCGACAGGGGGTAACTATGGCTACACCTTC.

This clonotype showed up many times. V and J are TRBV5-1 and TRBJ1-1; D gene unclear. The CDR3 has 14 amino acids. Germline lookup yields CDR1 SGHRS and CDR2 YFSETQ. The ends were cut back, 0 bases at V and 2 bases at J, with 8 bases in the middle. The CDR3 sequence is CASSLDSTNTEAFF. CDR3 nucleotide sequence: TGCGCCAGCAGCTTGGACAGTACCAACACTGAAGCTTTCTTT. Full variable domain (rest looked up from reference TRBV5-1 and TRBJ1-1): KAGVTQTPRYLIKTRGQQVTLSCSPISGHRSVSWYQQTPGQGLQFLFEYFSETQRNKGNFPGRFSGRQFSNSRSEMNVSTLELGDSALYLCASSLDSTNTEAFFGQGTRLTVV.